This T cell receptor beta chain derives from a study of T-cell reconstitution after alpha-beta-depleted transplantation in children. Broader study findings: Reportedly, only several hundred clones from non-depleted graft cells drove alpha-beta T-cell counts at about two months. Surviving recipient T cells and intrathymic progenitors accounted for some patients' high TCRbeta diversity at day 60. A year had passed since transplant, and T-cell counts and diversity by then came mostly from newly produced T cells.

Regarding this clonotype: Its target is unknown.

Preparing the TCRbeta library involved the use of unique molecular identifiers. TCRdb reprocessed the PCR reads with MiXCR, giving one entry per CDR3 protein. In the table there are a few hundred thousand distinct CDR3 sequences, 25% to 30% of which are singletons. This specimen consisted of PBMCs, obtained before TCRalphabeta/CD19-depleted stem cell transplant. The sequence was obtained from a boy younger than two with Wiskott-Aldrich syndrome, due to receive a stem cell transplant.

The DNA for the CDR3 is TGTGCCAGCAGTTACGGTGGCACCATATATTTT. Translation: CASSYGGTIYF. The chain combines TRBV12-3 or TRBV12-4 with TRBJ1-3; unclear D gene. Trimming took 4 bases from V and 9 from J, leaving 7 bases between them. This CDR3 is 11 amino acids long.